These 10 T cell receptor beta chains were sequenced from one sample in a study of a mutant IDH1 vaccine in newly diagnosed glioma. The method was immunoSEQ multiplex PCR; TCRdb's version includes in-frame clones alone and lacks a portion of them. The sample carries tens of thousands of clones, under 80% recorded once. Time point denoted: week 23, last vaccination. The investigators gave 300 ug of mutant IDH1 20-mer peptide in each vaccine dose, together with topical imiquimod. Their recognized antigens are unknown. This sample comprised PBMCs, obtained from a glioma patient whose treatment included an IDH1 peptide vaccine. These receptors all stem from a man aged 45 to 65 with glioma.

The rearrangement uses TRBV7-2 and TRBJ2-7; tentative D call: TRBD2 (6 bases). Germline-derived CDR1 and CDR2 are SGHTA and FQGNSA. The CDR3 sequence is 13 residues long. V was pared by 0 bases and J by 3 bases, with 6 bases between. The CDR3 DNA sequence: TGTGCCAGCAGCTTAGCGGGGGGCTACGAGCAGTACTTC. Its translation is CASSLAGGYEQYF.

The rearrangement joins TRBV5-4 to TRBJ2-2; D gene ambiguous. The CDR3 totals 12 residues. Trimming stripped 6 bases from V and 1 base from J, with 4 bases between. Germline V gene sequence: CDR1 SGHNT, CDR2 YYREEE (reference sequence). The CDR3 DNA reads TGTGCCAGCAATAAGAACACCGGGGAGCTGTTTTTT. It specifies CASNKNTGELFF.

The rearrangement links TRBV19 to TRBJ2-5, with TRBD1 matching over 8 bases. Germline lookup yields CDR1 LNHDA and CDR2 SQIVND (reference sequence). The CDR3 spans 17 residues. Trimming at V came to 6 bases and at J to 0 bases, leaving 12 bases not matched to a gene. CDR3 loop: CASSARVGQVYQETQYF. In nucleotides, the CDR3 is TGTGCCAGTAGCGCCAGGGTGGGACAGGTGTACCAAGAGACCCAGTACTTC.

V usage is TRBV10-3 and J usage is TRBJ1-2, with unresolved D. CDR3 length: 13 amino acids. With 0 bases removed from V and 5 bases from J, the gap between germline ends came to 7 bases. Germline CDR1 ENHRY, CDR2 SYGVKD. This CDR3 is CAISESGRYGYTF. The CDR3 nucleotides are TGTGCCATCAGTGAGTCGGGGAGGTATGGCTACACCTTC.

The chain joins TRBV19 to TRBJ1-2; tentative D call: TRBD1 (6 bases). This CDR3 is 14 amino acids long. V lost 6 bases, J lost 0 bases, and 11 bases lay in between. Germline V gives CDR1 LNHDA, CDR2 SQIVND (reference sequence). CDR3 bases: TGTGCCAGTAGGGCACAGGGTACTAACTATGGCTACACCTTC. Amino acids: CASRAQGTNYGYTF.

This rearrangement joins TRBV7-8 to TRBJ2-7; TRBD2 agrees at 11 bases. Looked up from germline, CDR1 is SGHVS and CDR2 is FQNEAQ. V shed 2 bases, J shed 0 bases, and the junction held 18 bases outside the gene matches. The CDR3 loop spans 21 amino acids. The CDR3 is CASSLLRLAGIRRNDSYEQYF. CDR3 DNA sequence: TGTGCCAGCAGCTTATTGAGACTAGCGGGGATACGAAGGAATGACTCCTACGAGCAGTACTTC.

The rearrangement uses TRBV7-8 and TRBJ1-5; D is perhaps TRBD1 (6 bases). Germline V lookup: CDR1 SGHVS, CDR2 FQNEAQ. V lost 1 base to trimming and J lost 2 bases, with 6 bases between them. This CDR3 is 14 amino acids long. The CDR3 bases are TGTGCCAGCAGCTTAGGGACAGGCAATCAGCCCCAGCATTTT. Translated, it gives CASSLGTGNQPQHF.

This clone showed up just a few times. The rearrangement uses TRBV19 and TRBJ1-1; D call uncertain. Trimming removed 5 bases at V and 4 bases at J, with 11 bases between. The germline gives CDR1 LNHDA, CDR2 SQIVND (reference sequence). This CDR3 is 13 amino acids long. The CDR3, as DNA: TGTGCCAGTAGTCTAAGGGTGGTCACTGAAGCTTTCTTT. Encoded protein: CASSLRVVTEAFF. Filled out from reference TRBV19 and TRBJ1-1, the complete variable domain reads DGGITQSPKYLFRKEGQNVTLSCEQNLNHDAMYWYRQDPGQGLRLIYYSQIVNDFQKGDIAEGYSVSREKKESFPLTVTSAQKNPTAFYLCASSLRVVTEAFFGQGTRLTVV.

The CDR3: CASSIGTGGRGTGELFF. The CDR3 DNA follows: TGTGCCAGTAGTATAGGGACAGGGGGCCGGGGGACCGGGGAGCTGTTTTTT. V is TRBV19 and J is TRBJ2-2; TRBD1 matches at 11 bases. Germline V gene data show CDR1 as LNHDA and CDR2 as SQIVND (reference sequence). V was pared by 1 base and J by 5 bases, with 6 bases of the junction left unmatched. This CDR3 contains 17 residues.

The V and J genes are TRBV6-1 and TRBJ2-2; no reliable D call. CDR1 is MNHNS and CDR2 is SASEGT in the germline V gene. V was shortened by 6 bases and J by 7 bases, with 18 bases between the two germline ends. The CDR3 loop spans 15 amino acids. The CDR3 sequence: CASRTPGMYGGELFF. The CDR3 DNA is TGTGCCAGCAGGACCCCCGGAATGTACGGCGGGGAGCTGTTTTTT.